These T cell receptor beta chains were read from a single sample in a study of blood T cells in healthy people across ages. TCRdb reprocessed the 5' RACE reads via MiXCR and lists one record per CDR3 protein. Of almost 800,000 distinct CDR3 sequences in the sample, roughly 64% were seen once. Sequencing input: blood. Receptor source: a young man in good health. Both conserved end residues are part of each CDR3. The D gene is left open where the match is weak. Clone size is given for some rows only: seen once, a few or many times, or a class if the clone is expanded.

v_gene: TRBV20-1; j_gene: TRBJ2-1; abundance: few; d_gene: TRBD2; CDR3aa: CSARGTSGREYNEQFF; CDR3nt: TGCAGTGCTAGAGGGACTAGCGGGAGGGAATACAATGAGCAGTTCTTC
v_gene: TRBV4-3; j_gene: TRBJ2-4; abundance: NA; d_gene: TRBD1; CDR3aa: CASRGRTGDNIQYF; CDR3nt: TGCGCCAGCAGGGGAAGGACAGGGGATAACATTCAGTACTTC
v_gene: TRBV15; j_gene: TRBJ2-3; abundance: NA; d_gene: NA; CDR3aa: CATSLPAGREADTQYF; CDR3nt: TGTGCCACCAGCCTCCCGGCGGGCAGGGAGGCAGATACGCAGTATTTT
v_gene: TRBV20-1; j_gene: TRBJ2-5; abundance: NA; d_gene: NA; CDR3aa: CSASQTGEGTQYF; CDR3nt: TGCAGTGCTAGCCAAACAGGGGAGGGGACCCAGTACTTC
v_gene: TRBV4-2; j_gene: TRBJ1-6; abundance: many; d_gene: NA; CDR3aa: CASSQEGGGSYNSPLHF; CDR3nt: TGTGCCAGCAGCCAAGAAGGAGGGGGCTCCTATAATTCACCCCTCCACTTT
v_gene: TRBV18; j_gene: TRBJ1-1; abundance: few; d_gene: NA; CDR3aa: CASSPGDEAFF; CDR3nt: TGTGCCAGCTCACCGGGGGATGAAGCTTTCTTT
v_gene: TRBV7-2; j_gene: TRBJ1-4; abundance: NA; d_gene: TRBD1; CDR3aa: CASSWDRGNEKLFF; CDR3nt: TGTGCCAGCAGCTGGGACAGGGGTAATGAAAAACTGTTTTTT
v_gene: TRBV6-5; j_gene: TRBJ1-2; abundance: many; d_gene: TRBD1; CDR3aa: CASSEGQGSGGYTF; CDR3nt: TGTGCCAGCAGTGAAGGACAGGGCTCGGGTGGCTACACCTTC
v_gene: TRBV29-1; j_gene: TRBJ2-7; abundance: NA; d_gene: NA; CDR3aa: CSVERRGVSDEQYF; CDR3nt: TGCAGCGTTGAGAGAAGGGGCGTGTCGGACGAGCAGTACTTC
v_gene: TRBV5-8; j_gene: TRBJ1-2; abundance: few; d_gene: NA; CDR3aa: CASSLRTIYGYTF; CDR3nt: TGTGCCAGCAGCTTGCGGACAATTTATGGCTACACCTTC
v_gene: TRBV7-2; j_gene: TRBJ2-6; abundance: few; d_gene: TRBD1; CDR3aa: CASSLQGAGANVLTF; CDR3nt: TGTGCCAGCAGCTTACAGGGGGCTGGGGCCAACGTCCTGACTTTC
v_gene: TRBV11-1; j_gene: TRBJ2-7; abundance: NA; d_gene: TRBD1; CDR3aa: CARSLQGASYEQYF; CDR3nt: TGTGCCCGCAGCCTACAGGGGGCCTCCTACGAGCAGTACTTC
v_gene: TRBV6-5; j_gene: TRBJ2-4; abundance: NA; d_gene: NA; CDR3aa: CASRDGGRNIQYF; CDR3nt: TGTGCCAGCCGGGACGGGGGGCGCAACATTCAGTACTTC
v_gene: TRBV6-4; j_gene: TRBJ2-6; abundance: NA; d_gene: TRBD1; CDR3aa: CASSKQGVGANVLTF; CDR3nt: TGTGCCAGCAGTAAACAGGGGGTCGGGGCCAACGTCCTGACTTTC
v_gene: TRBV3-1; j_gene: TRBJ2-7; abundance: few; d_gene: TRBD1; CDR3aa: CASSPRTGREQYF; CDR3nt: TGTGCCAGCAGCCCCCGGACAGGGCGCGAGCAGTACTTC
v_gene: TRBV10-3; j_gene: TRBJ2-6; abundance: NA; d_gene: NA; CDR3aa: CATGRNSGANVLTF; CDR3nt: TGTGCCACTGGGAGGAACTCTGGGGCCAACGTCCTGACTTTC
v_gene: TRBV15; j_gene: TRBJ2-7; abundance: NA; d_gene: NA; CDR3aa: CATSRTGGPYEQYF; CDR3nt: TGTGCCACCAGCAGAACCGGGGGGCCTTACGAGCAGTACTTC
v_gene: TRBV6-4; j_gene: TRBJ2-1; abundance: NA; d_gene: NA; CDR3aa: CASSVWGGDNNEQFF; CDR3nt: TGTGCCAGCAGTGTTTGGGGGGGGGACAACAATGAGCAGTTCTTC
v_gene: TRBV6-1; j_gene: TRBJ2-1; abundance: NA; d_gene: TRBD2; CDR3aa: CASRVRSGSIDEQFF; CDR3nt: TGTGCCAGCAGGGTCAGGAGCGGGAGTATCGATGAGCAGTTCTTC
v_gene: TRBV28; j_gene: TRBJ2-5; abundance: NA; d_gene: TRBD1; CDR3aa: CASSQDRGPQETQYF; CDR3nt: TGTGCCAGCAGCCAAGACAGGGGCCCCCAAGAGACCCAGTACTTC
v_gene: TRBV7-2; j_gene: TRBJ2-7; abundance: few; d_gene: TRBD1; CDR3aa: CASSLGRQGTYEQYF; CDR3nt: TGTGCCAGCAGCTTAGGGAGACAGGGCACCTACGAGCAGTACTTC
v_gene: TRBV19; j_gene: TRBJ2-7; abundance: NA; d_gene: NA; CDR3aa: CASSSSHGAYEQYF; CDR3nt: TGTGCCAGTAGTAGTAGTCACGGCGCCTACGAGCAGTACTTC
v_gene: TRBV7-2; j_gene: TRBJ1-4; abundance: once; d_gene: NA; CDR3aa: CASSFARAEEKLFF; CDR3nt: TGTGCCAGCAGCTTTGCCAGAGCAGAGGAAAAACTGTTTTTT
v_gene: TRBV20-1; j_gene: TRBJ2-1; abundance: few; d_gene: NA; CDR3aa: CSARVFGDPANEQFF; CDR3nt: TGCAGTGCTAGAGTCTTCGGGGACCCCGCCAATGAGCAGTTCTTC
v_gene: TRBV4-1; j_gene: TRBJ2-2; abundance: NA; d_gene: NA; CDR3aa: CASSQEYSRVADTGELFF; CDR3nt: TGCGCCAGCAGCCAAGAATACTCCCGGGTCGCTGACACCGGGGAGCTGTTTTTT
v_gene: TRBV29-1; j_gene: TRBJ1-5; abundance: few; d_gene: TRBD1; CDR3aa: CSVVGQDSNQPQHF; CDR3nt: TGCAGCGTTGTTGGACAGGATAGCAATCAGCCCCAGCATTTT
v_gene: TRBV6-1; j_gene: TRBJ2-7; abundance: NA; d_gene: NA; CDR3aa: CASSGTAIYEQYF; CDR3nt: TGTGCCAGCAGTGGGACAGCTATATACGAGCAGTACTTC
v_gene: TRBV5-1; j_gene: TRBJ2-3; abundance: once; d_gene: NA; CDR3aa: CASSSGTLGPTDTQYF; CDR3nt: TGCGCCAGCAGCTCTGGGACTTTGGGCCCCACAGATACGCAGTATTTT
v_gene: TRBV4-2; j_gene: TRBJ2-5; abundance: NA; d_gene: NA; CDR3aa: CASSQVGDFETQYF; CDR3nt: TGTGCCAGCAGCCAAGTAGGGGATTTCGAGACCCAGTACTTC
v_gene: TRBV12-3/TRBV12-4; j_gene: TRBJ2-7; abundance: NA; d_gene: NA; CDR3aa: CASSPGAGGLYEQYF; CDR3nt: TGTGCCAGCAGTCCAGGGGCAGGGGGACTGTACGAGCAGTACTTC
v_gene: TRBV5-1; j_gene: TRBJ1-6; abundance: NA; d_gene: NA; CDR3aa: CASRSGQRTYPLHF; CDR3nt: TGCGCCAGCAGATCCGGACAGCGGACTTATCCCCTCCACTTT
v_gene: TRBV6-2/TRBV6-3; j_gene: TRBJ2-4; abundance: NA; d_gene: NA; CDR3aa: CASSFRPLAKNIQYF; CDR3nt: TGTGCCAGCAGTTTTCGGCCACTAGCCAAAAACATTCAGTACTTC
v_gene: TRBV10-3; j_gene: TRBJ1-2; abundance: NA; d_gene: NA; CDR3aa: CAISESTAPGGYTF; CDR3nt: TGTGCCATCAGTGAGTCGACGGCCCCCGGTGGCTACACCTTC
v_gene: TRBV27; j_gene: TRBJ2-4; abundance: few; d_gene: TRBD1; CDR3aa: CASSWTGSVAKNIQYF; CDR3nt: TGTGCCAGCAGTTGGACAGGGTCTGTTGCCAAAAACATTCAGTACTTC
v_gene: TRBV12-3/TRBV12-4; j_gene: TRBJ2-3; abundance: few; d_gene: NA; CDR3aa: CASSGRGGADTQYF; CDR3nt: TGTGCCAGCAGTGGCAGGGGGGGAGCAGATACGCAGTATTTT
v_gene: TRBV20-1; j_gene: TRBJ2-1; abundance: NA; d_gene: TRBD2; CDR3aa: CSAGEGLGRSGEQFF; CDR3nt: TGCAGTGCCGGTGAGGGACTAGGACGGTCTGGTGAGCAGTTCTTC
v_gene: TRBV5-1; j_gene: TRBJ2-7; abundance: NA; d_gene: NA; CDR3aa: CASSLEGEREQYF; CDR3nt: TGCGCCAGCAGCTTGGAAGGGGAGCGCGAGCAGTACTTC
v_gene: TRBV5-1; j_gene: TRBJ2-5; abundance: few; d_gene: NA; CDR3aa: CASSLGSGGNTETQYF; CDR3nt: TGCGCCAGCAGCTTGGGATCCGGCGGTAATACGGAGACCCAGTACTTC
v_gene: TRBV7-9; j_gene: TRBJ2-3; abundance: NA; d_gene: NA; CDR3aa: CASSLFRDTDTQYF; CDR3nt: TGTGCCAGCAGCTTGTTCCGGGACACAGATACGCAGTATTTT
v_gene: TRBV5-5; j_gene: TRBJ2-1; abundance: NA; d_gene: NA; CDR3aa: CASNRDSGEQFF; CDR3nt: TGTGCCAGTAACAGGGATTCGGGTGAGCAGTTCTTC
v_gene: TRBV2; j_gene: TRBJ2-3; abundance: NA; d_gene: NA; CDR3aa: CASSGEGTQYF; CDR3nt: TGTGCCAGCAGTGGAGAGGGTACGCAGTATTTT
v_gene: TRBV6-2/TRBV6-3; j_gene: TRBJ2-1; abundance: NA; d_gene: NA; CDR3aa: CASSYSTSLGDEQFF; CDR3nt: TGTGCCAGCAGTTACTCTACCAGCCTCGGGGATGAGCAGTTCTTC
v_gene: TRBV25-1; j_gene: TRBJ2-5; abundance: NA; d_gene: NA; CDR3aa: CARPDPLTEQYF; CDR3nt: TGTGCCAGACCCGACCCCCTAACCGAACAGTACTTC
v_gene: TRBV15; j_gene: TRBJ2-2; abundance: once; d_gene: NA; CDR3aa: CATSRDRTGNTGELFF; CDR3nt: TGTGCCACCAGCAGAGACAGAACAGGGAACACCGGGGAGCTGTTTTTT
v_gene: TRBV19; j_gene: TRBJ2-5; abundance: NA; d_gene: NA; CDR3aa: CASSTTVGETQYF; CDR3nt: TGTGCCAGTAGTACCACCGTGGGGGAGACCCAGTACTTC
v_gene: TRBV10-3; j_gene: TRBJ2-1; abundance: many; d_gene: NA; CDR3aa: CAISGAGTPSYNEQFF; CDR3nt: TGTGCCATCAGTGGCGCCGGGACTCCTTCCTACAATGAGCAGTTCTTC
v_gene: TRBV6-6; j_gene: TRBJ2-3; abundance: NA; d_gene: NA; CDR3aa: CASSADYLGTQYF; CDR3nt: TGTGCCAGCAGTGCGGACTACCTCGGTACGCAGTATTTT
v_gene: TRBV5-1; j_gene: TRBJ2-7; abundance: NA; d_gene: NA; CDR3aa: CASSLAGYFLNEQYF; CDR3nt: TGCGCCAGCAGCTTGGCCGGCTATTTCCTGAACGAGCAGTACTTC
v_gene: TRBV5-1; j_gene: TRBJ2-7; abundance: NA; d_gene: TRBD1; CDR3aa: CAGSLGPGTGNEQYF; CDR3nt: TGCGCCGGCAGCTTGGGCCCCGGGACAGGGAACGAGCAGTACTTC
v_gene: TRBV6-2/TRBV6-3; j_gene: TRBJ2-3; abundance: NA; d_gene: TRBD2; CDR3aa: CASTAGVDTQYF; CDR3nt: TGTGCCAGCACAGCGGGAGTAGATACGCAGTATTTT
v_gene: TRBV20-1; j_gene: TRBJ2-3; abundance: NA; d_gene: TRBD1; CDR3aa: CSARGGTGIDTQYF; CDR3nt: TGCAGTGCTAGAGGGGGGACAGGGATAGATACGCAGTATTTT
v_gene: TRBV5-1; j_gene: TRBJ2-3; abundance: few; d_gene: NA; CDR3aa: CASMGEGDTQYF; CDR3nt: TGCGCCAGCATGGGAGAAGGAGATACGCAGTATTTT
v_gene: TRBV10-3; j_gene: TRBJ2-3; abundance: NA; d_gene: TRBD2; CDR3aa: CAISGAREEGTQYF; CDR3nt: TGTGCCATCTCCGGCGCACGGGAGGAGGGTACGCAGTATTTT
v_gene: TRBV7-2; j_gene: TRBJ2-1; abundance: NA; d_gene: TRBD2; CDR3aa: CASSLTSGSRDEQFF; CDR3nt: TGTGCCAGCAGCTTGACTAGCGGGAGTCGGGATGAGCAGTTCTTC
v_gene: TRBV20-1; j_gene: TRBJ2-1; abundance: few; d_gene: NA; CDR3aa: CSAYPGFNNEQFF; CDR3nt: TGCAGTGCTTACCCGGGGTTTAACAATGAGCAGTTCTTC